This TCR beta chain was profiled in a study of CD8+ T cells in alopecia areata. Turning to the study itself: Tofacitinib continued for 6 to 18 months and was then withheld for 6 months.

Details on this clone: Its antigen is as yet unknown.

The study, taken as a whole, reports: Among the cells sequenced in scalp samples are also the resident alphabeta T cells of normal skin. Relative to normal scalp, lesional scalp, especially alopecia totalis/universalis, showed higher clonality.

The CDR3 is 11 amino acids. Trimming removed 3 bases at V and 12 bases at J, with 9 bases between. CDR1 and CDR2 from the germline V gene are MGHDK and SYGVNS. Treatment specified: oral pan-JAK inhibitor, 5-10 mg twice daily. From alopecia areata patients, lesional scalp punch biopsies and peripheral blood were collected. cDNA prepared by RNA extraction and subsequent reverse transcription served as the template for sequencing. Sequencing used immunoSEQ multiplex PCR; TCRdb keeps in-frame clones, though not all of them. The profile shows 200,000 to 250,000 clones, 50% to 60% of them singletons. This sequence was found in a human donor with alopecia areata. This sequence joins TRBV25-1 and TRBJ2-1; D might be TRBD1 (5 bases). The source material was CD4+ T cells sorted from blood, sampled at week 4, from a patient treated with tofacitinib. The chain's CDR3 is CASSDLQAQFF. DNA for the CDR3: TGTGCCAGCAGTGACTTACAGGCGCAGTTCTTC.